The following is a T cell receptor beta chain sequence with its context. cDNA serving as the sequencing template came from extracted, reverse transcribed RNA. Here immunoSEQ multiplex PCR was the method, and the copy in TCRdb shows in-frame clones only, minus some. The table records about 56,000 clones, around 96% of them present only once. These data originate in a study of CD8+ T cells in alopecia areata. Unmatched junction bases numbered 14, after V lost 4 bases and J lost 4 bases. The CDR3 is made up of 17 amino acids. Looked up from germline, CDR1 is SNHLY and CDR2 is FYNNEI. Material: CD8+ T cells sorted from blood, obtained at week 0. This chain connects TRBV2 to TRBJ2-3, with 7 positions matching TRBD1. This receptor was obtained from a human donor with alopecia areata. CDR3 coding DNA: TGTGCCAGCAGTGTGACCTGGGACAGTCGAGCGGCAGATACGCAGTATTTT. Translating gives CASSVTWDSRAADTQYF.